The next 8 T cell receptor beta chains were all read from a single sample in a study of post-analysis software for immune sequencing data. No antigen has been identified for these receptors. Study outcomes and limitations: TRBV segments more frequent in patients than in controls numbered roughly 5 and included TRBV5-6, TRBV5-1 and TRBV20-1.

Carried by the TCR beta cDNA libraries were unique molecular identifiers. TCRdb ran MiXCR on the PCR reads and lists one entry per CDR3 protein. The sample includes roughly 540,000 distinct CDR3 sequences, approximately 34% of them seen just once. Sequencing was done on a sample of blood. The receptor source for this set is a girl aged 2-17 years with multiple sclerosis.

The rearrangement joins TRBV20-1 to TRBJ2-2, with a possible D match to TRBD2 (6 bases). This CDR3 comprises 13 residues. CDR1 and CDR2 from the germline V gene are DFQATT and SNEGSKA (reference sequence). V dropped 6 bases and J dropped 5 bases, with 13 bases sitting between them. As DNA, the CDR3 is TGCAGTGCCGCGGGGAGAAAAACCGGGGAGCTGTTTTTT. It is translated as CSAAGRKTGELFF.

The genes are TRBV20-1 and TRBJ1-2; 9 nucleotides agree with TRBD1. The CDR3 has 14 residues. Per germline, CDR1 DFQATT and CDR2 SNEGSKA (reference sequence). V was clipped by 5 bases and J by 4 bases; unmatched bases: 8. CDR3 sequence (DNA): TGCAGTGCTCCGACCGGGACAGGGATCTATGGCTACACCTTC. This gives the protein CSAPTGTGIYGYTF.

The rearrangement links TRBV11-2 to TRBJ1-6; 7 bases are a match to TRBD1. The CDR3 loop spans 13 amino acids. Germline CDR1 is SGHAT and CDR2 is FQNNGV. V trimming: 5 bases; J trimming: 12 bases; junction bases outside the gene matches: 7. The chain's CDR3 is CASSLEQGLPLHF. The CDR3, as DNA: TGTGCCAGCAGCCTCGAACAGGGGTTACCCCTCCACTTT.

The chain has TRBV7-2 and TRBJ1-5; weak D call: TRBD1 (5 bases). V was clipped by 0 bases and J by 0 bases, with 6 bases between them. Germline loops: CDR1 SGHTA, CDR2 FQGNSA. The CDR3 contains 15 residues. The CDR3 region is CASSLADISNQPQHF. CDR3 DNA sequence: TGTGCCAGCAGCTTAGCGGACATTAGCAATCAGCCCCAGCATTTT.

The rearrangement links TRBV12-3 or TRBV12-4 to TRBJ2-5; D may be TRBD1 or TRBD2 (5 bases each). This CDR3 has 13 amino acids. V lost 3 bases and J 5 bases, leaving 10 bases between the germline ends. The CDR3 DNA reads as TGTGCCAGCAGTTTTGGGGGTTGGGAGACCCAGTACTTC. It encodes CASSFGGWETQYF.

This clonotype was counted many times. The chain's CDR3 is CSAGQDTYNEQFF. In DNA, the CDR3 is TGCAGCGCAGGCCAAGACACTTACAATGAGCAGTTCTTC. The rearrangement links TRBV29-1 to TRBJ2-1, with D unresolved. The CDR3 has 13 amino acids. Trimming stripped 7 bases from V and 4 bases from J, with 14 bases between. The germline gives CDR1 SQVTM, CDR2 ANQGSEA.

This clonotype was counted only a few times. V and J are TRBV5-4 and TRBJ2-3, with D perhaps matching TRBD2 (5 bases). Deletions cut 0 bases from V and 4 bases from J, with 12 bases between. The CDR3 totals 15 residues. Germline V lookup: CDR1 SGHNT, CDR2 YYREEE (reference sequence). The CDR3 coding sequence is TGTGCCAGCAGCTTGGATCCGTCCGGGGCAGATACGCAGTATTTT. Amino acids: CASSLDPSGADTQYF.

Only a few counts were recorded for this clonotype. CDR3 protein: CASSHYLGEETQYF. Here the CDR3 DNA reads TGTGCCAGCAGCCATTACCTGGGGGAAGAGACCCAGTACTTC. The J gene is TRBJ2-5, the V gene TRBV3-1; perhaps D is TRBD1 or TRBD2 (5 bases each). CDR3 size: 14 residues. Trimming took off 3 bases at V and 3 bases at J, with 11 bases between the two ends. Germline CDR1 and CDR2: LGHDT and YNNKEL (reference sequence).